This T cell receptor beta chain emerged from a study of regulatory T cells in long-lasting Graves disease. This clonotype was seen ten or more times. The length of the CDR3 is 16 residues. V lost 5 bases to trimming and J lost 5 bases, with 21 bases between them. In germline, CDR1 is KGHSH, CDR2 LQKENI. Libraries of TCR beta came from iRepertoire HTBI primers plus Arm-PCR of CDR3 regions. TCRdb processed the multiplex PCR reads anew with MiXCR; each CDR3 protein has one entry. The profile covers hundreds of thousands of distinct CDR3 sequences, with about a fifth appearing a single time and roughly 8% taken by the ten largest. The time point is: persistent/refractory GD, antithyroid drugs over 5 years with positive TRAb. PBMCs provided the RNA from which the TCR library was made.

The sequence was obtained from a female donor with Graves disease. Source: peripheral blood mononuclear cells (PBMCs), taken when the disease was refractory, from a patient treated with antithyroid drugs. The rearrangement joins TRBV18 to TRBJ2-5, with TRBD1 as a possible D gene (5 bases). CDR3 sequence (DNA): TGTGCCAGCTCATCGACTTCTATGGGTTCAGGGGAGACCCAGTACTTC. Translation: CASSSTSMGSGETQYF.